The 19 T cell receptor beta chains listed next were all sequenced from one sample in a study of control samples from healthy donors and cancer patients. Some clones are missing from TCRdb's copy, which holds only in-frame ones; the method was immunoSEQ multiplex PCR. The sample contains fewer than 95,000 clones, roughly 91% of which appear only once. Sequenced: blood. The receptors originated from a man aged 25 to 45 in good health.

The chain combines TRBV12-3 or TRBV12-4 with TRBJ2-2; no clear D. This CDR3 is 10 amino acids long. Trimming took 6 bases from V and 8 from J, leaving 4 bases between them. The CDR3 nucleotides are TGTGCCAGCAGAGGGGGGGAGCTGTTTTTT. The encoded protein is CASRGGELFF.

J is TRBJ2-2 and V is TRBV7-2, with 7 bases fitting TRBD2. The germline V gene has CDR1 SGHTA and CDR2 FQGNSA. The V and J ends lost 2 bases and 4 bases, in that order; junction bases with no gene match: 4. This CDR3 is 15 amino acids long. DNA of the CDR3: TGTGCCAGCAGCTTAAGCGGGATACTCACCGGGGAGCTGTTTTTT. It encodes CASSLSGILTGELFF.

This clone was seen a few times. This rearrangement joins TRBV7-3 to TRBJ2-2; 7 nucleotides line up with TRBD2. The CDR3 totals 15 residues. Germline V gene data show CDR1 as SGHTA and CDR2 as FQGTGA. Unmatched junction bases numbered 12, after V lost 5 bases and J lost 9 bases. Here the CDR3 DNA reads TGTGCCAGCAGCCCACGGACTAGTGCCCACCGGGAGCTGTTTTTT. Translated, it gives CASSPRTSAHRELFF.

The table lists this clone with a few counts. The chain employs TRBV2 and TRBJ1-6; D remains ambiguous. Germline CDR1 reads SNHLY; CDR2 reads FYNNEI. Trimming shortened V by 7 bases and J by 5 bases, and 15 bases separated the two germline ends. This CDR3 contains 15 residues. The CDR3 DNA follows: TGTGCCAGCACCCCGTGGAGGGCGGATAATTCACCCCTCCACTTT. Translating gives CASTPWRADNSPLHF.

This clone was counted between two and nine times. The chain combines TRBV18 with TRBJ2-7; a possible D gene is TRBD1 (6 bases). Deletions cut 3 bases from V and 0 bases from J, with 9 bases between. The CDR3 extends over 14 amino acids. Germline V gene sequence: CDR1 KGHSH, CDR2 LQKENI. CDR3 DNA sequence: TGTGCCAGCTCACCCAGGGGCAGCTCCTACGAGCAGTACTTC. It is translated as CASSPRGSSYEQYF.

This chain uses TRBV27 with TRBJ1-5; D is unresolved. The germline gives CDR1 MNHEY, CDR2 SMNVEV (reference sequence). The CDR3 is made up of 14 amino acids. V lost 2 bases to trimming and J lost 6 bases, with 11 bases between them. The CDR3 DNA reads TGTGCCAGCAGTTTAACGGCAGAGCGTCAGCCCCAGCATTTT. This encodes CASSLTAERQPQHF.

CDR3 amino acids: CASSLMGWTGGNIQYF. In nucleotides, the CDR3 is TGTGCCAGCAGTTTAATGGGTTGGACAGGGGGTAACATTCAGTACTTC. This sequence joins TRBV28 and TRBJ2-4; 10 bases map to TRBD1. J lost 7 bases, V lost 2 bases, and 8 bases had no gene match. Germline CDR1 and CDR2: MDHEN and SYDVKM. There are 16 residues in the CDR3.

The chain carries TRBV10-2 and TRBJ2-1; a weak D match, TRBD2 (7 bases). Germline lookup yields CDR1 WSHSY and CDR2 SAAADI. V shed 6 bases and J shed 6 bases, with 18 bases lying between them. There are 15 residues in the CDR3. CDR3 loop: CASSPRGAGANEQFF. DNA of the CDR3: TGCGCCAGCAGCCCCCGGGGGGCTGGGGCCAATGAGCAGTTCTTC.

This rearrangement joins TRBV25-1 to TRBJ1-1; TRBD1 might be the D (5 bases). Between the trimmed V and J ends, which lost 6 bases and 0 bases, there was a span of 14 bases. Germline-derived CDR1 and CDR2 are MGHDK and SYGVNS. The CDR3 is made up of 15 amino acids. The CDR3 protein is CASRAPGRMNTEAFF. CDR3 nucleotide sequence: TGTGCCAGCAGGGCCCCGGGACGGATGAACACTGAAGCTTTCTTT.

The J gene is TRBJ2-7, the V gene TRBV27, with D maybe TRBD1 (5 bases). The V and J ends lost 3 bases and 1 base respectively, with 13 bases between them. The CDR3 consists of 15 residues. Germline V gene data show CDR1 as MNHEY and CDR2 as SMNVEV (reference sequence). The CDR3 protein is CASSFIKDKSYEQYF. Here the CDR3 DNA reads TGTGCCAGCAGTTTCATCAAGGACAAGTCCTACGAGCAGTACTTC.

V usage is TRBV6-5 and J usage is TRBJ1-4; D is ambiguous. The V and J ends lost 4 bases and 10 bases respectively, with 13 bases between them. The CDR3 is 13 residues long. CDR1 and CDR2 (germline): MNHEY, SVGAGI. This CDR3 is CASSSRTKGKLFF. CDR3 sequence (DNA): TGTGCCAGCAGTTCCCGGACGAAGGGAAAACTGTTTTTT.

The chain carries TRBV6-5 and TRBJ2-5; 8 bases map to TRBD2. CDR3 length: 15 amino acids. Germline lookup yields CDR1 MNHEY and CDR2 SVGAGI. Germline trimming cut 6 bases from V and 0 bases from J; bases unmatched to any gene: 6. The CDR3 bases are TGTGCCAGCAGCCGAGCGGGGGCGTACCAAGAGACCCAGTACTTC. Translating it yields CASSRAGAYQETQYF.

The chain links TRBV28 to TRBJ2-7, with 7 bases that match TRBD1. Trimming cost V 5 bases and J 2 bases; bases outside gene matches: 9. The CDR3 has 15 amino acids. Germline V gene sequence: CDR1 MDHEN, CDR2 SYDVKM. This CDR3 reads CASSDWTGATYEQYF. CDR3 DNA: TGTGCCAGCAGTGACTGGACAGGAGCAACCTACGAGCAGTACTTC.

The V and J genes are TRBV2 and TRBJ2-5, with TRBD1 identical over 11 bases. This CDR3 is built from 14 residues. With V trimmed by 5 bases and J by 4 bases, 3 bases remained unmatched. Germline V gene sequence: CDR1 SNHLY, CDR2 FYNNEI. The CDR3 nucleotides read TGTGCCAGCAGTTCCGGGACAGGGGGAGAGACCCAGTACTTC. It codes for CASSSGTGGETQYF.

The V and J genes are TRBV5-1 and TRBJ1-4; 7 nucleotides align to TRBD1. Germline V gene lookup returns CDR1 SGHRS and CDR2 YFSETQ. Trimming took 3 bases from V and 6 from J; bases not matched to a gene: 8. The CDR3 loop spans 15 amino acids. DNA for the CDR3: TGCGCCAGCAGCTCTAGGGGGCGAGGGGATGAAAAACTGTTTTTT. Translating it yields CASSSRGRGDEKLFF.

The V and J genes are TRBV3-1 (or the pseudogene TRBV3-2) and TRBJ2-1; no firm D call. V lost 1 base, J lost 2 bases, and 12 bases lay in between. Germline V gene data show CDR1 as LGHDT and CDR2 as YNNKEL (reference sequence). The CDR3 runs 16 residues. The CDR3 sequence: CASSQVRTTTYNEQFF. The CDR3 region has the DNA TGTGCCAGCAGCCAAGTTAGAACGACCACCTACAATGAGCAGTTCTTC.

J is TRBJ1-5 and V is TRBV19; D might be TRBD1 (6 bases). Germline-derived CDR1 and CDR2 are LNHDA and SQIVND (reference sequence). V was cut by 5 bases and J by 6 bases, with 11 bases left in between. CDR3 length equals 13 residues. Here the CDR3 DNA reads TGTGCCAGTAGTGCCAAACAGGGTCAGCCCCAGCATTTT. Its protein product is CASSAKQGQPQHF.

The rearrangement uses TRBV2 and TRBJ2-5; D uncertain. The germline V gene encodes CDR1 SNHLY and CDR2 FYNNEI. Trimming took off 6 bases at V and 5 bases at J, with 7 bases between the two ends. The CDR3 covers 11 residues. The CDR3: CASSPWETQYF. The CDR3, as DNA: TGTGCCAGCAGCCCTTGGGAGACCCAGTACTTC.

V usage is TRBV6-5 and J usage is TRBJ1-1; no clear D gene. The CDR3 runs 14 residues. Between the trimmed V and J ends, which lost 3 bases and 1 base, there was a span of 9 bases. In germline, CDR1 is MNHEY, CDR2 SVGAGI. The CDR3 DNA reads as TGTGCCAGCAGTTATCGGCAAGGGAACACTGAAGCTTTCTTT. Residues: CASSYRQGNTEAFF.